The 32 T cell receptor beta chains reported below all come from one sample, sequenced in a study of T cell clonality in common variable immunodeficiency. The table came from immunoSEQ multiplex PCR; TCRdb's copy has only in-frame clones and leaves some out. The table lists tens of thousands of clones, with no singletons. Sequenced input: peripheral blood mononuclear cells. The receptor set was obtained from a person aged 18-69 years in good health.

This clone was seen at least ten times. CDR3 protein: CASSSVGFGRGGNYGYTF. The CDR3 DNA, read in part, is TGTGCCAGCAGTTCCGTGGGCTTCGGCAGGGGTGGTAACTATGGC. V is TRBV13 and J is TRBJ1-2; tentative D call: TRBD1 (6 bases). The CDR3 goes on 3 residues after the read ends, and that part is filled in from the germline J gene. Per germline, CDR1 PRHDT and CDR2 FYEKMQ (reference sequence). The germline V and J ends were trimmed by 6 bases and 1 base, with 24 bases remaining between them. CDR3 size: 18 residues.

This clone has a count of ten or more. From the germline J gene comes the end of the CDR3, since the read stops 3 residues before it. This sequence joins TRBV5-1 and TRBJ2-5; D gene ambiguous. CDR3 length: 14 amino acids. The V end was cut by 2 bases, the J end by 1 base, with 9 bases between. Germline V CDR1 and CDR2: SGHRS, YFSETQ. CDR3 residues: CASSLSTGQETQYF. The CDR3 bases that were read are TGCGCCAGCAGCTTAAGCACGGGCCAAGAGACC. Full variable domain (outside the CDR3, taken from reference TRBV5-1 and TRBJ2-5): KAGVTQTPRYLIKTRGQQVTLSCSPISGHRSVSWYQQTPGQGLQFLFEYFSETQRNKGNFPGRFSGRQFSNSRSEMNVSTLELGDSALYLCASSLSTGQETQYFGPGTRLLVL.

This clone was counted ten times or more. The read halts 3 residues ahead of the CDR3 end, with the missing end drawn from the germline J gene. The chain joins TRBV20-1 to TRBJ2-1; 11 nucleotides align to TRBD2. Germline lookup yields CDR1 DFQATT and CDR2 SNEGSKA (reference sequence). V shed 3 bases, J shed 5 bases, and the junction held 3 bases outside the gene matches. CDR3 length: 14 amino acids. CDR3 bases read: TGCAGTGCTAGGGGGACTAGCGGCAACAATGAG. It yields the protein CSARGTSGNNE. In full, the CDR3 reads CSARGTSGNNEQFF.

The table lists this clone with many counts. The read comes to an end 3 residues before the CDR3 does, leaving the germline J gene to fill in the end. The J gene is TRBJ2-2, the V gene TRBV5-6, with 8 bases matching TRBD1. Looked up from germline, CDR1 is SGHDT and CDR2 is YYEEEE. This CDR3 contains 15 residues. V lost 0 bases, J lost 4 bases, and 2 bases stayed unmatched. The CDR3 reads CASSLVQGGTGELFF. The covered CDR3 bases are TGTGCCAGCAGCTTGGTACAGGGGGGCACCGGGGAG.

Many counts were recorded for this clone. The read ends 3 residues shy of where the CDR3 ends; the end is completed using the germline J gene. The rearrangement joins TRBV24-1 to TRBJ2-5; TRBD2 agrees at 8 bases. J lost 7 bases, V lost 3 bases, and 6 bases had no gene match. CDR1 and CDR2 from the germline V gene are KGHDR and SFDVKD. The CDR3 is 14 residues long. The part of the CDR3 DNA that was read is TGTGCCACCAGTGATCCCCGGACTAGCAGGACC. It translates to CATSDPRTSRT. The whole CDR3 is CATSDPRTSRTQYF.

On this clone itself: The CDR3 end falls 3 residues outside the read, so it is completed with the germline J gene. The chain combines TRBV19 with TRBJ1-2; the D gene is possibly TRBD1 (5 bases). Per germline, CDR1 LNHDA and CDR2 SQIVND (reference sequence). The CDR3 runs 15 residues. CDR3 in amino acids: CASSDSRLVTDTYTF. CDR3 bases read: TGTGCCAGTAGCGACAGTCGCCTGGTTACAGATACC.

About this clone: A single base separates this from a much larger clone, so it may be a read error. The read stops 3 residues short of the end of the CDR3; the missing end is completed from the germline J gene. The genes are TRBV5-1 and TRBJ2-1; tentatively, D is TRBD2 (5 bases). The CDR3 totals 15 residues. The ends were cut back, 4 bases at V and 7 bases at J, with 18 bases in the middle. CDR1 and CDR2 (germline): SGHRS, YFSETQ. The CDR3 region is CASSVDGDGLNEQFF. Incomplete CDR3 DNA: TGCGCCAGCAGCGTGGACGGGGATGGACTGAATGAG. The full variable domain, completed using reference TRBV5-1 and TRBJ2-1, is KAGVTQTPRYLIKTRGQQVTLSCSPISGHRSVSWYQQTPGQGLQFLFEYFSETQRNKGNFPGRFSGRQFSNSRSEMNVSTLELGDSALYLCASSVDGDGLNEQFFGPGTRLTVL.

Comments on this clone: The read terminates 3 residues before the CDR3 end, so the remaining end is supplied by the germline J gene. The chain has TRBV7-9 and TRBJ2-3; 8 bases map to TRBD1. V gave up 8 bases and J gave up 4 bases; unmatched junction bases: 8. Germline CDR1 SEHNR, CDR2 FQNEAQ (reference sequence). The CDR3 totals 14 residues. The DNA read from the CDR3 is TGTGCCAGCGGTGGACAGGGCACGGCAGATACG. It is translated as CASGGQGTADT. The whole CDR3 sequence is CASGGQGTADTQYF.

This clone has just a few counts. Partial CDR3 DNA: TGTGCCTGGAGTCGAGATAGCAATCAGCCG. Residues: CAWSRDSNQP. The whole CDR3 reads CAWSRDSNQPQYF. This chain joins TRBV30 and TRBJ2-3; D gene ambiguous. The sequenced fragment ends 3 residues before the CDR3 boundary, so the rest is inferred from the germline J gene. Germline V gene sequence: CDR1 GTSNPN, CDR2 SVGIG (reference sequence). The CDR3 is 13 residues long.

This clone was observed a few times. The sequence runs out 3 residues before the end of the CDR3; the remainder is reconstructed from the germline J gene. This rearrangement joins TRBV5-6 to TRBJ2-1, with D hard to call. V gave up 3 bases and J gave up 8 bases, with 6 bases separating them. This CDR3 contains 11 residues. Germline-derived CDR1 and CDR2 are SGHDT and YYEEEE. This CDR3 is CASSSLYEQFF. Partial CDR3 DNA: TGTGCCAGCAGCTCACTGTATGAG.

This clone was found many times. The CDR3 extends 3 residues past the end of the read, so its final part is completed from the germline J gene. V gene TRBV19 combines with J gene TRBJ2-5; maybe TRBD1 (7 bases). Germline loops: CDR1 LNHDA, CDR2 SQIVND (reference sequence). V was clipped by 5 bases and J by 5 bases, with 15 bases between them. The CDR3 runs 14 residues. The sequenced CDR3 bases are TGTGCCAGTAGTCCGTGGACAGGAGGGGAGACC. As protein: CASSPWTGGET. The CDR3 as a whole reads CASSPWTGGETQYF.

In this sample, this clone is medium-sized. Coverage ceases 3 residues before the CDR3 finishes, and the germline J gene fills in the end. This chain joins TRBV4-2 and TRBJ2-6, with a weak D call TRBD1 (5 bases). Germline V gene data show CDR1 as LGHNA and CDR2 as YNFKEQ. The V gene lost 1 base and the J gene lost 3 bases, with 13 bases spanning the gap. The CDR3 is made up of 17 amino acids. CDR3 DNA (partial): TGTGCCAGCAGCCAAGCGCAGGGTGGGTTTGGGGCCAACGTC. Its protein is CASSQAQGGFGANV. The entire CDR3 reads CASSQAQGGFGANVLTF.

This clone was counted at least ten times. CDR3 residues: CASSIPTEYQETQYF. The sequenced CDR3 bases are TGCGCCAGCAGCATACCGACAGAGTACCAAGAGACG. The chain links TRBV5-1 to TRBJ2-3; a possible D gene is TRBD1 (5 bases). Coverage ceases 3 residues before the CDR3 finishes, and the germline J gene fills in the end. CDR1 is SGHRS and CDR2 is YFSETQ in the germline V gene. The CDR3 is 15 amino acids.

This clone was seen more than once but under ten times. The read gets to within 3 residues of the CDR3 end, and the germline J gene fills in the rest. The chain uses TRBV19 and TRBJ1-2, with 8 bases identical to TRBD1. Germline-derived CDR1 and CDR2 are LNHDA and SQIVND (reference sequence). The CDR3 spans 15 residues. The part of the CDR3 DNA that was read is TGTGCCAGTCTAGGACAGGGCTTGAGGTACAATGAC. The encoded protein is CASLGQGLRYND. The CDR3 as a whole reads CASLGQGLRYNDYTF.

This clone was counted ten times or more. The read comes to an end 3 residues before the CDR3 does, leaving the germline J gene to fill in the end. The chain links TRBV20-1 to TRBJ2-7; D is perhaps TRBD1 (6 bases). The length of the CDR3 is 13 residues. V was trimmed by 6 bases and J by 2 bases, leaving 14 bases between them. Germline V CDR1 and CDR2: DFQATT, SNEGSKA (reference sequence). The sequenced CDR3 bases are TGCAGTGCCACCCCCAGGGGAGCCTACGAG. Translation gives CSATPRGAYE. The complete CDR3 reads CSATPRGAYEQYF.

This clone was seen repeatedly, ten times or more. The CDR3 end falls 3 residues outside the read, so it is completed with the germline J gene. V usage is TRBV5-1 and J usage is TRBJ2-1, with a possible D match to TRBD1 (6 bases). The ends were cut back, 3 bases at V and 8 bases at J, with 15 bases in the middle. The CDR3 has 14 amino acids. Germline V gene lookup returns CDR1 SGHRS and CDR2 YFSETQ. The sequenced CDR3 bases are TGCGCCAGCAGCTCACCACAGGGAGTGGATGAG. This gives the protein CASSSPQGVDE. The full CDR3 reads CASSSPQGVDEQFF.

Points on this clone: A far larger clone differs by one base, so this is likely a read error. The CDR3 end is not reached by the read, which stops 3 residues before it; the germline J gene fills it in. The V call is TRBV10-2, the J call TRBJ2-7, with 7 nucleotides matching TRBD2. The length of the CDR3 is 17 residues. Unmatched junction bases numbered 14, after V lost 0 bases and J lost 6 bases. CDR1 WSHSY and CDR2 SAAADI come from the germline V gene. The covered CDR3 bases are TGCGCCAGCAGTGAGTCAAGGGGTTCTGGGAGGGCCCCCGAG. This translates into CASSESRGSGRAPE. The full CDR3 sequence reads CASSESRGSGRAPEQYF.

This clone was detected many times. The missing CDR3 end, 3 residues past where the read stops, is filled in from the germline J gene. This chain connects TRBV20-1 to TRBJ1-1; no definite D call. From germline, CDR1 is DFQATT and CDR2 SNEGSKA (reference sequence). The CDR3 totals 11 residues. The CDR3 DNA, read in part, is TGCAGTGCTAGAGATCGGTACGAA. Translation gives CSARDRYE. The whole CDR3 protein is CSARDRYEAFF.

This clone has at least ten counts. The read terminates 3 residues before the CDR3 end, so the remaining end is supplied by the germline J gene. This chain joins TRBV2 and TRBJ2-6; tentatively, D is TRBD1 or TRBD2 (5 bases each). V lost 6 bases, J lost 0 bases, and 9 bases lay in between. This CDR3 is 15 amino acids long. Germline loops: CDR1 SNHLY, CDR2 FYNNEI. CDR3 DNA (partial): TGTGCCAGCAGATCAGGGAGCTCTGGGGCCAACGTC. Translation gives CASRSGSSGANV. The CDR3, in full, reads CASRSGSSGANVLTF.

A remark on this clone: The CDR3 end falls 3 residues outside the read, so it is completed with the germline J gene. J is TRBJ1-1 and V is TRBV7-9; D may be TRBD1 (5 bases). V was cut by 1 base and J by 4 bases, with 13 bases left in between. The CDR3 length is 15 residues. CDR1 SEHNR and CDR2 FQNEAQ come from the germline V gene (reference sequence). Incomplete CDR3 DNA: TGTGCCAGCAGCTTAGGGCGGGGCTATACCACTGAA. Protein sequence: CASSLGRGYTTE. The CDR3 as a whole reads CASSLGRGYTTEAFF.

Only a few counts were recorded for this clone. The CDR3 end lies 3 residues beyond the end of the read and is filled in from the germline J gene. The chain recombines TRBV30 with TRBJ1-1; the D is unclear. The CDR3 is 11 residues long. The germline V gene encodes CDR1 GTSNPN and CDR2 SVGIG (reference sequence). CDR3: CAWKLAGVAFF. The part of the CDR3 DNA that was read is TGTGCCTGGAAGCTAGCGGGAGTA. The full variable domain, in which reference TRBV30 and TRBJ1-1 provide the parts outside the CDR3, is SQTIHQWPATLVQPVGSPLSLECTVEGTSNPNLYWYRQAAGRGLQLLFYSVGIGQISSEVPQNLSASRPQDRQFILSSKKLLLSDSGFYLCAWKLAGVAFFGQGTRLTVV.

This clone was counted ten times or more. The CDR3 goes on 3 residues after the read ends, and that part is filled in from the germline J gene. The chain combines TRBV20-1 with TRBJ2-1; D ambiguous. In germline, CDR1 is DFQATT, CDR2 SNEGSKA (reference sequence). This CDR3 has 14 amino acids. With 2 bases removed from V and 0 bases from J, the gap between germline ends came to 8 bases. The CDR3 DNA, read in part, is TGCAGTGCTAGAACGGCTAGCTCCTACAATGAG. Residues: CSARTASSYNE. The entire CDR3 protein is CSARTASSYNEQFF.

This clone came up many times. Read sequence stops 3 residues before the CDR3 end, and the germline J gene provides the missing end. The chain carries TRBV10-3 and TRBJ2-3; TRBD2 aligns across 7 bases. Germline V gives CDR1 ENHRY, CDR2 SYGVKD. This CDR3 has 13 residues. The covered CDR3 bases are TGTGCCATCAGTGAGTCCGGACTAGAAACG. Translating gives CAISESGLET. The entire CDR3 protein is CAISESGLETQYF.

The sample holds many counts of this clone. The read terminates 3 residues ahead of where the CDR3 ends, so the germline J gene completes it. The chain carries TRBV2 and TRBJ2-5, with D tentatively TRBD1 (6 bases). V gave up 6 bases and J gave up 5 bases, with 10 bases separating them. CDR1 is SNHLY, CDR2 FYNNEI, per germline. CDR3 length: 12 residues. The covered CDR3 bases are TGTGCCAGCAGCCAGGGGAAGGAGACC. The encoded protein is CASSQGKET. The whole CDR3 protein is CASSQGKETQYF.

There are many counts of this clone. The CDR3 end falls 3 residues outside the read, so it is completed with the germline J gene. This sequence joins TRBV10-1 and TRBJ1-1, with no clear D. This CDR3 spans 12 amino acids. In germline, CDR1 is WNHNN, CDR2 SYGVQD (reference sequence). The sequenced part of the CDR3 DNA is TGCGCCAGCAGTGAGTCACTCTACGGA. The encoded protein is CASSESLYG. The CDR3 reads in full as CASSESLYGAFF.

This clone has ten or more counts. The read terminates 3 residues ahead of where the CDR3 ends, so the germline J gene completes it. This chain links TRBV7-9 with TRBJ2-7, with D tentatively TRBD2 (6 bases). Trimming removed 2 bases at V and 5 bases at J, with 7 bases between. Germline lookup yields CDR1 SEHNR and CDR2 FQNEAQ (reference sequence). This CDR3 contains 12 residues. This CDR3 reads CASSLWRDEQYF. CDR3 DNA, as far as it was read: TGTGCCAGCAGCTTATGGAGGGACGAG.

This clone has a handful of counts. The sequence runs out 3 residues before the end of the CDR3; the remainder is reconstructed from the germline J gene. This chain links TRBV29-1 with TRBJ1-2; TRBD1 matches at 7 bases. This CDR3 is built from 16 residues. Unmatched junction bases numbered 11, after V lost 0 bases and J lost 4 bases. Germline V gives CDR1 SQVTM, CDR2 ANQGSEA. CDR3 sequence reads: CSVEDRDSRMPYGYTF. The CDR3 bases that were read are TGCAGCGTTGAAGATCGGGACAGCAGAATGCCCTATGGC.

This clone was counted many times. Coverage ceases 3 residues before the CDR3 finishes, and the germline J gene fills in the end. The rearrangement joins TRBV29-1 to TRBJ2-7, with TRBD1 matching 10 bases. J lost 1 base, V lost 6 bases, and 3 bases had no gene match. Germline assignment: CDR1 SQVTM and CDR2 ANQGSEA. The CDR3 has 13 residues. The CDR3: CSVAGQGSYEQYF. Incomplete CDR3 DNA: TGCAGCGTCGCGGGACAGGGGTCCTACGAG.

In its sample, this clone was seen many times. The read comes to an end 3 residues before the CDR3 does, leaving the germline J gene to fill in the end. V gene TRBV5-4 combines with J gene TRBJ2-7; weak D call: TRBD1 (5 bases). Germline assignment: CDR1 SGHNT and CDR2 YYREEE (reference sequence). With 1 base removed from V and 5 bases from J, the gap between germline ends came to 13 bases. This CDR3 has 14 amino acids. The covered CDR3 bases are TGTGCCAGCAGCTTGTACCAGGGTCCGGACGAG. Its translation: CASSLYQGPDE. The whole CDR3 is CASSLYQGPDEQYF.

This clone was found many times. The read ends 3 residues before the CDR3 terminus; that terminus is restored from the germline J gene. The rearrangement joins TRBV7-9 to TRBJ2-1; 9 nucleotides line up with TRBD2. CDR1 and CDR2 from the germline V gene are SEHNR and FQNEAQ (reference sequence). V shed 5 bases, J shed 0 bases, and the junction held 2 bases outside the gene matches. CDR3 length: 15 amino acids. CDR3 DNA (partial): TGTGCCAGCAGCCCAGCGGGAGGCTCCTACAATGAG. Amino acid sequence: CASSPAGGSYNE. The whole CDR3 protein reads CASSPAGGSYNEQFF.

This clone was detected ten times or more. From the germline J gene comes the end of the CDR3, since the read stops 3 residues before it. V gene TRBV12-5 combines with J gene TRBJ1-2, with a possible D match to TRBD1 (6 bases). The CDR3 contains 14 residues. Germline CDR1 is LGHNT and CDR2 is FRNRAP. CDR3 bases read: TGTGCTAGTGGTTTGGAGTCCAGGGGTGATGAC. Its protein product is CASGLESRGDD. The complete CDR3 sequence is CASGLESRGDDYTF.

This clone has at least ten counts. The read ends 3 residues early relative to the CDR3; the germline J gene fills the gap. The J gene is TRBJ2-3, the V gene TRBV15; 9 nucleotides line up with TRBD2. The CDR3 runs to 15 residues. From germline, CDR1 is LNHNV and CDR2 YYDKDF (reference sequence). J was trimmed by 5 bases and V by 3 bases; bases with no gene match: 6. CDR3 protein: CATSSIAGVQDTQYF. The part of the CDR3 DNA that was read is TGTGCCACCAGCAGCATAGCGGGAGTTCAAGATACG.